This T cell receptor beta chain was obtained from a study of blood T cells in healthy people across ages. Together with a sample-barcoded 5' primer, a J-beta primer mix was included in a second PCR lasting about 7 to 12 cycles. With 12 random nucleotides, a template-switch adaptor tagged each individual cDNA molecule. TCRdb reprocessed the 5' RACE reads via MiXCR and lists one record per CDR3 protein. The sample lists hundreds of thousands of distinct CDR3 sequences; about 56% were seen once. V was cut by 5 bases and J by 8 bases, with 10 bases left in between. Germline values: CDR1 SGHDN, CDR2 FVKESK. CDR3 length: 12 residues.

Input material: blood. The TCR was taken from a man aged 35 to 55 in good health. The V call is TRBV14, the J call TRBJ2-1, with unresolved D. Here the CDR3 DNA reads TGTGCCAGCAGCGCGTTTGTGGATGAGCAGTTCTTC. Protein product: CASSAFVDEQFF.